This record concerns one TCR beta chain sequence. What it recognizes is unknown. Treatment reported: approximately nine-day PBMC culture with coronavirus spike peptide pools or control peptides (ViraFEST assay). The sample comes from a study of vaccination and CD4 T cells after COVID-19. Between the trimmed V and J ends, which lost 5 bases and 2 bases, there was a span of 19 bases. The CDR3 length is 15 residues. Germline lookup yields CDR1 DFQATT and CDR2 SNEGSKA (reference sequence). Cultured CD4+ T cells had their DNA profiled by the Oncomine TCR Beta short-read assay. TCRdb reprocessed the PCR reads with MiXCR, giving one entry per CDR3 protein. The data contain approximately 17,000 distinct CDR3 sequences, 38% of them seen just once; the ten biggest clones take up over 10%.

The chain carries TRBV20-1 and TRBJ2-7, with a possible D match to TRBD2 (5 bases). The source is a human donor who had recovered from COVID-19. Sequencing input: CD4+ T cells from blood, cultured in vitro. The CDR3 region is CSASNTGEITYEQYF. DNA for the CDR3: TGCAGTGCTTCAAATACCGGGGAGATCACCTACGAGCAGTACTTC.